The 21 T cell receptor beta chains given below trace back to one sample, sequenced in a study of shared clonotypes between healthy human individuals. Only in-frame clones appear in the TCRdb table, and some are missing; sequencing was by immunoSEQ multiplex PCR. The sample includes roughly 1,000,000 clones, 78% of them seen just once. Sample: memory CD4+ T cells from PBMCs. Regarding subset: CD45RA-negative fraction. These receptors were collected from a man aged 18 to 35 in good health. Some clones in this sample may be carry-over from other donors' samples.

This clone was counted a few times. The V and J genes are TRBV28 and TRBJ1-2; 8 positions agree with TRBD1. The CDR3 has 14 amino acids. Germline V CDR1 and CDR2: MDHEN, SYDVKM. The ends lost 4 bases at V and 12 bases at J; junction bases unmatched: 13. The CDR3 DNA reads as TGTGCCAGCAGTTCCCCTCGACAGGGGAAAAAGGACACCTTC. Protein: CASSSPRQGKKDTF.

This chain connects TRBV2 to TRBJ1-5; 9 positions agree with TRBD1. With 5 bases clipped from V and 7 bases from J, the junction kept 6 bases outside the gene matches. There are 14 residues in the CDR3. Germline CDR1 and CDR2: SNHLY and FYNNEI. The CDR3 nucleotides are TGTGCCAGCAGTAAAACAGGGGGCCGACAGCCCCAGCATTTT. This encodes CASSKTGGRQPQHF.

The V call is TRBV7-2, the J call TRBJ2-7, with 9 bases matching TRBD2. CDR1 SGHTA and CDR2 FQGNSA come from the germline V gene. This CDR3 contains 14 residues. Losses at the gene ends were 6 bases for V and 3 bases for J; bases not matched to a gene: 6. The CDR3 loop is CASSLAGKIYEQYF. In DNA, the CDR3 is TGTGCCAGCAGTCTAGCGGGAAAAATCTACGAGCAGTACTTC.

The CDR3 loop is CASSLQRNEQFF. As DNA, the CDR3 is TGTGCCAGCAGCCTCCAGCGCAATGAGCAGTTCTTC. This chain joins TRBV7-2 and TRBJ2-1; unclear D gene. With 5 bases removed from V and 6 bases from J, the gap between germline ends came to 8 bases. CDR1 and CDR2 (germline): SGHTA, FQGNSA. The CDR3 has 12 amino acids.

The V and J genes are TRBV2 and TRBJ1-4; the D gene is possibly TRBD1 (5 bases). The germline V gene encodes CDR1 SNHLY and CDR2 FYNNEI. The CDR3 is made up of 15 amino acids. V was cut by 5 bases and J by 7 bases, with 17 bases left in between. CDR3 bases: TGTGCCAGCAGTCGCGGGGCCCTCGATGGTGAAAAACTGTTTTTT. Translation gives CASSRGALDGEKLFF.

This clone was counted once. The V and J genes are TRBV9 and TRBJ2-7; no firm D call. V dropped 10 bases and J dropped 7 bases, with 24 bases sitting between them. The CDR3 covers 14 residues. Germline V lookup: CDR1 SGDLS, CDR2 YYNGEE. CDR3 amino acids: CAGSDGCWAQEQYF. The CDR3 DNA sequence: TGTGCCGGATCTGATGGTTGCTGGGCTCAGGAGCAGTACTTC.

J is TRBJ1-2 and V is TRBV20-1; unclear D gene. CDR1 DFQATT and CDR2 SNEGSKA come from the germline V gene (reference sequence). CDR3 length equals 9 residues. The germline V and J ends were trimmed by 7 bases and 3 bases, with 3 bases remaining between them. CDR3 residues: CSVHYGYTF. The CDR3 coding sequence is TGCAGTGTACACTATGGCTACACCTTC.

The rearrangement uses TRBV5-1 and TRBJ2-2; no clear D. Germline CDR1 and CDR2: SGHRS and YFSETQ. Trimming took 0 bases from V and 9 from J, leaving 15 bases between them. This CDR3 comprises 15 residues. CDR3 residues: CASSLVSSQRRELFF. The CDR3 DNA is TGCGCCAGCAGCTTGGTGTCCAGTCAGAGAAGGGAGCTGTTTTTT.

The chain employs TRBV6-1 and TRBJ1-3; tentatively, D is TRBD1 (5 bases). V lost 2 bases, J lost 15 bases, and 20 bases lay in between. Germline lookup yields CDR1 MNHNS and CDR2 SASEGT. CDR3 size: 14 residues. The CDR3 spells CASSESGRAEGRYF. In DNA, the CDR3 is TGTGCCAGCAGTGAATCGGGCAGGGCGGAGGGGAGATATTTT.

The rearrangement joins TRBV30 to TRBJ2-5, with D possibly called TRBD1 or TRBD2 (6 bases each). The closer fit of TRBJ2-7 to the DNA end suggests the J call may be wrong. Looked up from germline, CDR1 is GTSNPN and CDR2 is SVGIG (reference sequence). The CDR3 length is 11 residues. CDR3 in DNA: TGTGCCTTAAGCAGGGGAGGCGAGCAGTACTTC. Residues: CALSRGGEQYF.

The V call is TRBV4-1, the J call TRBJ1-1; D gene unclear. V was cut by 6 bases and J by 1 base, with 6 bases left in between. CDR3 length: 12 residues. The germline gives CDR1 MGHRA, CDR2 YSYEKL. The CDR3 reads CASSGENTEAFF. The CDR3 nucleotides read TGCGCCAGCAGTGGGGAGAACACTGAAGCTTTCTTT.

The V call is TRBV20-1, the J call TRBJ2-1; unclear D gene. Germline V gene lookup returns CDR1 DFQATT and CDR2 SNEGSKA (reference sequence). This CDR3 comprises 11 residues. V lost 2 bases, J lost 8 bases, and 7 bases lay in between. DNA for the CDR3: TGCAGTGCTAGACCCTGGGATGAGCAGTTCTTC. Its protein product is CSARPWDEQFF.

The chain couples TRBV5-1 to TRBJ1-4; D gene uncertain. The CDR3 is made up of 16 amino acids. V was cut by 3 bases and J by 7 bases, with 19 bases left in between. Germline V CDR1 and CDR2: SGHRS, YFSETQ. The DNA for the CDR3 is TGCGCCAGCAGCTCAATGGCCGGGGATTGGGGTGAAAAACTGTTTTTT. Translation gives CASSSMAGDWGEKLFF.

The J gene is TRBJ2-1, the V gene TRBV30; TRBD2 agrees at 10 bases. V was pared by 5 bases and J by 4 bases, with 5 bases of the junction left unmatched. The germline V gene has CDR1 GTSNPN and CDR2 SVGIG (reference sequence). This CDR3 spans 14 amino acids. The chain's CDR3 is CAWAGTSVYNEQFF. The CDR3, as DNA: TGTGCCTGGGCAGGGACTAGCGTTTACAATGAGCAGTTCTTC.

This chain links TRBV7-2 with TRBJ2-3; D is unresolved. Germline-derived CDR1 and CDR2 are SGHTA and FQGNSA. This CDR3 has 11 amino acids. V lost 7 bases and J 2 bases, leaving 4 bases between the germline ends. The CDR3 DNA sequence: TGTGCCAGCACCAACACAGATACGCAGTATTTT. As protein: CASTNTDTQYF.

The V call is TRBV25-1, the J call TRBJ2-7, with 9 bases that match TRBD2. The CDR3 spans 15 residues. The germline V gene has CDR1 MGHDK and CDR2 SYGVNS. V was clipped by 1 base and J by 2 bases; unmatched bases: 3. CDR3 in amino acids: CASSESSGRPYEQYF. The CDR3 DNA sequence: TGTGCCAGCAGTGAATCAAGCGGGAGGCCCTACGAGCAGTACTTC.

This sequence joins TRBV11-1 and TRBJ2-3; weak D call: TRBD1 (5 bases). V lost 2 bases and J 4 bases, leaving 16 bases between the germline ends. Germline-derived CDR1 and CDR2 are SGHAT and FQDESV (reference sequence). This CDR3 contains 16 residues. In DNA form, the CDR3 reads TGTGCCAGCAGCTTACAGGGTATCCGGGTGGCAGATACGCAGTATTTT. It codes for CASSLQGIRVADTQYF.

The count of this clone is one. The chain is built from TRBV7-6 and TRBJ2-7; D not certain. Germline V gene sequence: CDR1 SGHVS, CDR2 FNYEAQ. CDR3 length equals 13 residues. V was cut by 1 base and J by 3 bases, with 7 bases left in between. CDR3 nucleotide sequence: TGTGCCAGCAGCTTAGGTCTGGACTACGAGCAGTACTTC. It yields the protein CASSLGLDYEQYF.

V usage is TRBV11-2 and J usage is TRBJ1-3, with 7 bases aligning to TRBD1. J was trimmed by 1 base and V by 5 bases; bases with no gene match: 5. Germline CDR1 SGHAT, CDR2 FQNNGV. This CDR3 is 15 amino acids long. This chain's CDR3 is CASSKLQGSGNTIYF. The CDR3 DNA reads TGTGCCAGCAGCAAGCTACAGGGGTCTGGAAACACCATATATTTT.

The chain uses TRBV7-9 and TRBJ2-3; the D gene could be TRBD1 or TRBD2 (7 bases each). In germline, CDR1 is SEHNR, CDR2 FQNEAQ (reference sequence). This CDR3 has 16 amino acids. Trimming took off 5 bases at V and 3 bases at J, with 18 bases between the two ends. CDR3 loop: CASSEYGRGRTDTQYF. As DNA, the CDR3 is TGTGCCAGCAGCGAGTATGGGAGGGGGCGGACAGATACGCAGTATTTT.

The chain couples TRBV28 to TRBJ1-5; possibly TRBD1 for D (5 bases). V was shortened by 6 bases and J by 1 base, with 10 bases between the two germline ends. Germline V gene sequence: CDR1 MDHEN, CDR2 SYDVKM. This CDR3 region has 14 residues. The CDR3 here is CASSLRESNQPQHF. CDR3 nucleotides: TGTGCCAGCAGCCTCAGGGAGAGCAATCAGCCCCAGCATTTT. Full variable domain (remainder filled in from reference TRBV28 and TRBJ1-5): DVKVTQSSRYLVKRTGEKVFLECVQDMDHENMFWYRQDPGLGLRLIYFSYDVKMKEKGDIPEGYSVSREKKERFSLILESASTNQTSMYLCASSLRESNQPQHFGDGTRLSIL.